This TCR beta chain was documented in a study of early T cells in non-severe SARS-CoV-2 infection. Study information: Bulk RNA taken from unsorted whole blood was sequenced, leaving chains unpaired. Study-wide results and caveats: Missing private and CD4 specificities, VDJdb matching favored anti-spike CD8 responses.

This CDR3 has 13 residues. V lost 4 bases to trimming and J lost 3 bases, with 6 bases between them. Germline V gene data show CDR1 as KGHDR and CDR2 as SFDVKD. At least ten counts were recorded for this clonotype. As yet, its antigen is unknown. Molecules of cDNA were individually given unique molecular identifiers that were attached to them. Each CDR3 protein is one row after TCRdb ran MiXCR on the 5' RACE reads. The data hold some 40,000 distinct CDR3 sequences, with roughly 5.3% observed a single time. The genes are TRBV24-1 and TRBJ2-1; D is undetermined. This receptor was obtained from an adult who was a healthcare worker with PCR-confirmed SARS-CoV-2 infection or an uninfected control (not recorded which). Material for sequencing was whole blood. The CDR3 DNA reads TGTGCCACCAGTGACAACAGCTACAATGAGCAGTTCTTC. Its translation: CATSDNSYNEQFF.